The entry below gives a single TCR beta chain sequence along with its context. This specimen belongs to a study of T-cell reconstitution after alpha-beta-depleted transplantation in children. Molecular barcoding with unique molecular identifiers was used for the TCRbeta library. Each CDR3 protein gets one entry after TCRdb re-called the PCR reads with MiXCR. The sample lists some 390,000 distinct CDR3 sequences, roughly 21% seen once, with 3.5% to 4% in the top ten. Germline V gene sequence: CDR1 SGHRS, CDR2 YFSETQ. V gave up 0 bases and J gave up 4 bases; unmatched junction bases: 4. The CDR3 has 16 amino acids.

The chain has TRBV5-1 and TRBJ2-7, with 13 bases lining up with TRBD2. This sequence originates from a human donor who donated a stem cell graft to a child with acute myeloid leukemia. Sequences were derived from PBMCs from the stem cell graft donor, sampled from the stem cell graft. Here the CDR3 reads CASSLEGTSGTYEQYF. CDR3 DNA: TGCGCCAGCAGCTTGGAAGGGACTAGCGGGACTTACGAGCAGTACTTC. Variable domain in full (rest from reference TRBV5-1 and TRBJ2-7): KAGVTQTPRYLIKTRGQQVTLSCSPISGHRSVSWYQQTPGQGLQFLFEYFSETQRNKGNFPGRFSGRQFSNSRSEMNVSTLELGDSALYLCASSLEGTSGTYEQYFGPGTRLTVT.